These 18 T cell receptor beta chains were all obtained from the same sample, sequenced in a study of read filtering for tumor transcriptome and immune sequencing. This library used approximately 370 ng RNA and molecular barcoded adaptors spanning alpha/delta and beta/gamma chains. TCRdb itself ran the reads through MiXCR, one entry per CDR3 protein. The repertoire has 100,000 to 150,000 distinct CDR3 sequences, around 13% of them found once; the top ten carry 7.5% to 10%. The sample was a population of CD138-negative cells sorted from bone marrow. The receptors derive from a donor aged 40 or over with multiple myeloma.

Of note for this clonotype: With a much larger clone just one base away, this may be a read error. A read error is likely, as this CDR3 ends without the conserved phenylalanine or tryptophan. The CDR3 sequence is CASSENLGQPQHS. As DNA, the CDR3 is TGTGCCAGCAGTGAGAATTTGGGTCAGCCCCAGCATTCT. The J gene is TRBJ1-5, the V gene TRBV2; D is ambiguous. Germline V CDR1 and CDR2: SNHLY, FYNNEI. The CDR3 extends over 13 amino acids. Trimming stripped 3 bases from V and 6 bases from J, with 9 bases between.

As concerns this clonotype: A read error may be the cause here, since a much bigger clone is one base away. The gene calls are TRBV4-1 and TRBJ2-7; 10 bases fit TRBD2. Germline assignment: CDR1 MGHRA and CDR2 YSYEKL. The CDR3 is 15 residues long. The DNA of the CDR3 is TGCGCCAGCAGCCGGACAGCGGGAGGGCCCTACGGGCAGTACTTC. This translates into CASSRTAGGPYGQYF.

The table lists this clonotype with many counts. The chain combines TRBV18 with TRBJ2-1, with 7 bases fitting TRBD1. The V segment lost 4 bases and the J segment 2 bases; nucleotides outside the gene matches: 5. Germline assignment: CDR1 KGHSH and CDR2 LQKENI. This CDR3 has 15 amino acids. CDR3 amino acids: CASSLTGDTYNEQFF. The CDR3 coding sequence is TGTGCCAGCTCACTAACAGGGGACACCTACAATGAGCAGTTCTTC. The full variable domain, in which reference TRBV18 and TRBJ2-1 provide the parts outside the CDR3, is NAGVMQNPRHLVRRRGQEARLRCSPMKGHSHVYWYRQLPEEGLKFMVYLQKENIIDESGMPKERFSAEFPKEGPSILRIQQVVRGDSAAYFCASSLTGDTYNEQFFGPGTRLTVL.

As to this clonotype: This likely traces to a read error, being one base from a far larger clone. The conserved final phenylalanine or tryptophan is absent from the CDR3, which likely points to a read error. The rearrangement links TRBV6-2 or TRBV6-3 to TRBJ1-1, with D hard to call. Per germline, CDR1 MNHEY and CDR2 SVGEGT. This CDR3 comprises 15 residues. Trimming left V 3 bases short and J 3 bases short, with 14 bases between. The CDR3 bases are TGTGCCAGCAGTTATACTGCGAGAGGATACACTGAAGCTTTCCTT. Translated, it gives CASSYTARGYTEAFL.

This clonotype appeared many times. This rearrangement joins TRBV11-2 to TRBJ2-1; no clear D. Germline CDR1 SGHAT, CDR2 FQNNGV. The V end was cut by 5 bases, the J end by 4 bases, with 12 bases between. The CDR3 has 14 residues. The CDR3 reads CASSPDGIYNEQFF. The CDR3 DNA reads TGTGCCAGCAGCCCGGACGGTATTTACAATGAGCAGTTCTTC. Using reference TRBV11-2 and TRBJ2-1 for the parts outside the CDR3, the full variable domain is EAGVAQSPRYKIIEKRQSVAFWCNPISGHATLYWYQQILGQGPKLLIQFQNNGVVDDSQLPKDRFSAERLKGVDSTLKIQPAKLEDSAVYLCASSPDGIYNEQFFGPGTRLTVL.

In its sample, this clonotype was seen many times. The V gene is TRBV12-2, the J gene TRBJ2-7; the table's D call TRBD2 went unverified against the DNA. TRBV12-2 represents a pseudogene. This CDR3 is 19 amino acids long. The CDR3 DNA follows: TGTGCAAGTCGCTTACGTTTATGGGGACTAGCGGGAGGGGCCTACGAGCAGTACTTC. This translates into CASRLRLWGLAGGAYEQYF.

This clonotype was counted many times. The chain has TRBV3-1 and TRBJ2-3; the D gene is possibly TRBD2 (6 bases). V was shortened by 4 bases and J by 2 bases, with 10 bases between the two germline ends. In germline, CDR1 is LGHDT, CDR2 YNNKEL (reference sequence). The CDR3 is 14 residues long. The CDR3: CASSRAGFTDTQYF. The CDR3 DNA sequence: TGTGCCAGCAGCCGCGCGGGATTCACAGATACGCAGTATTTT.

The table lists this clonotype with many counts. V gene TRBV7-2 combines with J gene TRBJ2-4; D gene ambiguous. The V end lost 7 bases, the J end lost 0 bases, and 10 bases lay between the germline ends. The CDR3 is made up of 14 amino acids. The germline gives CDR1 SGHTA, CDR2 FQGNSA. This chain's CDR3 is CASNDGLAKNIQYF. The CDR3 nucleotides read TGTGCCAGCAACGACGGCCTAGCCAAAAACATTCAGTACTTC.

This clonotype was seen ten or more times. The chain joins TRBV4-3 to TRBJ2-7; D perhaps matches TRBD1 (5 bases). Germline assignment: CDR1 LGHNA and CDR2 YSLEER. V lost 0 bases and J lost 0, with 12 bases in between. The CDR3 length is 16 residues. CDR3 nucleotide sequence: TGCGCCAGCAGCCAAGATTACGACAGTTTCTCCTACGAGCAGTACTTC. It specifies CASSQDYDSFSYEQYF.

This clonotype was detected many times. The chain is built from TRBV20-1 and TRBJ2-3, with TRBD2 matching over 12 bases. The CDR3 extends over 14 amino acids. The germline gives CDR1 DFQATT, CDR2 SNEGSKA (reference sequence). J gave up 4 bases and V 3 bases, and 2 bases lay outside the gene matches. DNA of the CDR3: TGCAGTGCTAGGCTAGCGGGAGGGCCAGATACGCAGTATTTT. This encodes CSARLAGGPDTQYF.

This clonotype has more than one count but fewer than ten. Given a much more abundant clone one base away, this may be a read error. V is TRBV5-1 and J is TRBJ2-1; D is undetermined. CDR1 and CDR2 from the germline V gene are SGHRS and YFSETQ. V was cut by 0 bases and J by 12 bases, with 10 bases left in between. This CDR3 contains 12 residues. CDR3 amino acids: CASSLANHVQFF. Here the CDR3 DNA reads TGCGCCAGCAGCTTGGCCAACCATGTGCAGTTCTTC.

On this clonotype itself: Sequence at one end of the junction differs from germline and may be a read error. The chain combines TRBV28 with TRBJ2-1, with 9 bases fitting TRBD2. The CDR3 covers 16 residues. Germline-derived CDR1 and CDR2 are MDHEN and SYDVKM. CDR3 bases: TGTGCCGGCAGTTTCCTCTCTAGCGGGATTTACAATGAGCAGTTCTTC. This codes for CAGSFLSSGIYNEQFF.

The rearrangement joins TRBV7-9 to TRBJ1-3; 8 nucleotides match TRBD1. The CDR3 runs to 16 residues. The germline V gene has CDR1 SEHNR and CDR2 FQNEAQ (reference sequence). The ends lost 5 bases at V and 0 bases at J; junction bases unmatched: 6. CDR3 loop: CASSGQTGVSGNTIYF. For the CDR3, the DNA is TGTGCCAGCAGCGGACAGACAGGGGTCTCTGGAAACACCATATATTTT.

This clonotype came up many times. The rearrangement links TRBV4-2 to TRBJ2-7; TRBD2 agrees at 12 bases. Germline V CDR1 and CDR2: LGHNA, YNFKEQ. This CDR3 spans 19 amino acids. The V gene end was trimmed by 0 bases and the J gene end by 2 bases; junction bases not matched to a gene: 11. This chain's CDR3 is CASSQDPTVTSGSPYEQYF. CDR3 nucleotide sequence: TGTGCCAGCAGCCAAGATCCCACCGTGACTAGCGGGAGCCCCTACGAGCAGTACTTC.

In its sample, this clonotype was seen a few times. This chain links TRBV10-3 with TRBJ2-3; 8 bases align to TRBD2. The CDR3 length is 13 residues. Germline-derived CDR1 and CDR2 are ENHRY and SYGVKD. V was pared by 10 bases and J by 5 bases, with 8 bases of the junction left unmatched. This chain's CDR3 is CATAAGARDTQYF. CDR3 DNA: TGTGCCACCGCAGCGGGAGCAAGAGATACGCAGTATTTT.

This clonotype was counted many times. The chain carries TRBV30 and TRBJ2-1; maybe TRBD2 (6 bases). Germline-derived CDR1 and CDR2 are GTSNPN and SVGIG (reference sequence). V was pared by 3 bases and J by 10 bases, with 31 bases between. CDR3 length: 18 amino acids. CDR3 region: CAWRGRETKRPEVREQFF. In nucleotides, the CDR3 is TGTGCCTGGAGAGGTCGGGAGACGAAACGGCCCGAGGTCCGCGAGCAGTTCTTC.

In the case of this clonotype: A much larger clone differs by one base, so this may be a read error. This CDR3 is missing its conserved last phenylalanine or tryptophan, likely due to a read error. V and J are TRBV5-1 and TRBJ1-1, with D tentatively TRBD1 (5 bases). The CDR3 runs 14 residues. Between the trimmed V and J ends, which lost 3 bases and 1 base, there was a span of 10 bases. Germline values: CDR1 SGHRS, CDR2 YFSETQ. DNA for the CDR3: TGCGCCAGCAGCTCTTCAGGGAGGAACACTGAAGCTTTCTTA. Translation: CASSSSGRNTEAFL.

This clonotype was counted ten times or more. The chain couples TRBV6-1 to TRBJ2-1, with TRBD2 matching over 8 bases. Germline loops: CDR1 MNHNS, CDR2 SASEGT. This CDR3 is built from 14 residues. V lost 7 bases, J lost 2 bases, and 4 bases stayed unmatched. The CDR3 DNA sequence: TGTGCCAGCACCAGCGGGAGACCCTACAATGAGCAGTTCTTC. Its translation: CASTSGRPYNEQFF.